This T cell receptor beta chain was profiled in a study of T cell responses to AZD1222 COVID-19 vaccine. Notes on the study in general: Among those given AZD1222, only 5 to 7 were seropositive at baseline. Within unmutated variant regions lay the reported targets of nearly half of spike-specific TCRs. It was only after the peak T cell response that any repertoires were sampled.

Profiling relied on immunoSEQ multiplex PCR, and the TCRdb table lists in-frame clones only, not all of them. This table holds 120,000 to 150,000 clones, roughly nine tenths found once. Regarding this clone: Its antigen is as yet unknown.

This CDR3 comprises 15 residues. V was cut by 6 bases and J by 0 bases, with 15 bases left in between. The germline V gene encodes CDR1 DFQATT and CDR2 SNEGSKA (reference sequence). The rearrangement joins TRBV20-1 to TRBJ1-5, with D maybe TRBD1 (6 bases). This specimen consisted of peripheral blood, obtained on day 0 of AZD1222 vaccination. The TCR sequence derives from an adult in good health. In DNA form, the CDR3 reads TGCAGTGCCAGTGGGGGCGAGAGTAGCAATCAGCCCCAGCATTTT. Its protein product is CSASGGESSNQPQHF.